These T cell receptor beta chains were read from a single sample in a study of T cell responses to AZD1222 COVID-19 vaccine. Some clones are missing from TCRdb's copy, which holds only in-frame ones; the method was immunoSEQ multiplex PCR. Among some 150,000 clones listed, over 80% were seen once. Sequenced here: peripheral blood, sampled 28 days after the second dose of the MenACWY control vaccine. Source of these receptors: an adult who received the MenACWY meningococcal vaccine as a control. Each CDR3 is given with its conserved first and last residue. The D gene is left open where the match is weak. The size entry is marked missing in some rows and otherwise reads once, few, many or a size class.

abundance,v_gene,j_gene,d_gene,CDR3aa,CDR3nt
.,TRBV28,TRBJ1-1,.,CASRPGLSTEAFF,TGTGCCAGCAGGCCGGGGTTGAGCACTGAAGCTTTCTTT
.,TRBV1,TRBJ2-7,.,CTSSQDQRYEQYF,TGCACCAGCAGCCAAGATCAGAGGTACGAGCAGTACTTC
.,TRBV5-1,TRBJ1-2,.,CASTRQEGHYGYTF,TGCGCCAGCACCCGACAGGAGGGACACTATGGCTACACCTTC
.,TRBV6-5,TRBJ2-7,.,CASSQTLSSYEQYF,TGTGCCAGCAGTCAGACCCTGAGCTCCTACGAGCAGTACTTC
.,TRBV5-1,TRBJ2-1,.,CASSPDRTVSYNEQFF,TGCGCCAGCAGCCCGGACAGAACAGTCTCCTACAATGAGCAGTTCTTC
.,TRBV11-3,TRBJ2-1,.,CASSLGGPNEQFF,TGTGCCAGCAGCTTAGGCGGACCCAATGAGCAGTTCTTC
.,TRBV7-9,TRBJ2-7,.,CASSQDSYEQYF,TGTGCCAGCAGTCAGGACAGCTACGAGCAGTACTTC
.,TRBV11-2,TRBJ2-7,.,CASSLAPGREYEQYF,TGTGCCAGCAGCTTAGCTCCGGGACGAGAATACGAGCAGTACTTC
.,TRBV27,TRBJ1-5,.,CASGMVARGDQPQHF,TGTGCCAGCGGTATGGTGGCCAGGGGTGATCAGCCCCAGCATTTT
.,TRBV29-1,TRBJ2-3,TRBD2,CSVGSSGGLSTDTQYF,TGCAGCGTTGGGTCTAGCGGAGGACTTAGCACAGATACGCAGTATTTT
.,TRBV2,TRBJ1-5,TRBD1,CASRLPGGDQPQHF,TGTGCCAGCAGATTACCAGGGGGAGATCAGCCCCAGCATTTT
.,TRBV20-1,TRBJ2-1,.,CSARDLNEQFF,TGCAGTGCTAGAGATCTGAATGAGCAGTTCTTC
.,TRBV29-1,TRBJ1-2,.,CSATDSSNYGYTF,TGCAGCGCAACGGACAGTTCTAACTATGGCTACACCTTC
.,TRBV4-3,TRBJ2-3,TRBD2,CASSQDRGASGSESDTQYF,TGCGCCAGCAGCCAAGATAGAGGGGCTAGCGGGAGCGAGTCAGATACGCAGTATTTT
.,TRBV28,TRBJ1-5,TRBD1,CASSFPGTGHPPQHF,TGTGCCAGCAGTTTTCCCGGGACAGGCCACCCGCCCCAGCATTTT
.,TRBV14,TRBJ2-7,.,CASSQAEEQYF,TGTGCCAGCAGCCAAGCCGAGGAGCAGTACTTC
.,TRBV28,TRBJ1-2,.,CASSASPLGYTF,TGTGCCAGCAGCGCCTCTCCTTTGGGCTACACCTTC
.,TRBV6-5,TRBJ1-6,TRBD1,CASSYRQGVSPLHF,TGTGCCAGCAGTTATCGACAGGGTGTTTCACCCCTCCACTTT
.,TRBV27,TRBJ2-7,.,CASSFLPGLQYF,TGTGCCAGCAGTTTCTTACCGGGGCTTCAGTACTTC
.,TRBV9,TRBJ1-2,.,CASSQNRDGYTF,TGTGCCAGCAGCCAGAACAGGGATGGCTACACCTTC
.,TRBV27,TRBJ2-3,TRBD1,CASSLQRQGPDTQYF,TGTGCCAGCAGTTTACAAAGACAGGGTCCAGATACGCAGTATTTT
.,TRBV15,TRBJ2-5,.,CATSRDPRMETQYF,TGTGCCACCAGCAGAGATCCCCGAATGGAGACCCAGTACTTC
.,TRBV6-5,TRBJ1-2,.,CASSLPEEGYYGYTF,TGTGCCAGCAGTCTTCCGGAGGAGGGTTACTATGGCTACACCTTC
.,TRBV30,TRBJ2-6,.,CAWSVGGPGANVLTF,TGTGCCTGGAGTGTGGGAGGTCCTGGGGCCAACGTCCTGACTTTC
.,TRBV5-1,TRBJ2-7,TRBD2,CASSLDGRLAGGEQYF,TGCGCCAGCAGCTTGGACGGGCGGCTAGCGGGAGGCGAGCAGTACTTC
.,TRBV30,TRBJ1-5,.,CAWSVGGGDQPQHF,TGTGCCTGGAGTGTAGGAGGGGGAGATCAGCCCCAGCATTTT
few,TRBV24-1,TRBJ2-1,TRBD2,CATGALAGSYNEQFF,TGTGCCACCGGCGCTCTAGCGGGTTCCTACAATGAGCAGTTCTTC
.,TRBV5-1,TRBJ2-3,.,CASSSNPAGDTQYF,TGCGCCAGCAGCTCAAACCCGGCGGGAGATACGCAGTATTTT
.,TRBV9,TRBJ2-3,TRBD1,CASSVGTGDTDTQYF,TGTGCCAGCAGCGTAGGGACAGGGGACACAGATACGCAGTATTTT